This TCR beta chain was retrieved from a study of response to subunit inactivated influenza vaccine. Study results and limitations: The authors suggested that every seasonal influenza vaccination recruits few new T cells.

TCRdb redid the calling of the RT-PCR reads with MiXCR, one entry per CDR3 protein. The sample has a few hundred thousand distinct CDR3 sequences, around a fifth seen once. Details on this clonotype: Its antigen is currently unknown.

This CDR3 contains 15 residues. V lost 6 bases, J lost 3 bases, and 7 bases stayed unmatched. The germline V gene encodes CDR1 MDHEN and CDR2 SYDVKM. The specimen comprised PBMCs from blood, sampled 21 months after vaccination. J is TRBJ2-1 and V is TRBV28, with TRBD2 identical over 8 bases. This TCR was recovered from a man between 45 and 75 years old who received an inactivated influenza vaccine. The CDR3 loop reads CASRITSGDYNEQFF. Here the CDR3 DNA reads TGTGCCAGCAGAATTACTAGCGGAGACTACAATGAGCAGTTCTTC.